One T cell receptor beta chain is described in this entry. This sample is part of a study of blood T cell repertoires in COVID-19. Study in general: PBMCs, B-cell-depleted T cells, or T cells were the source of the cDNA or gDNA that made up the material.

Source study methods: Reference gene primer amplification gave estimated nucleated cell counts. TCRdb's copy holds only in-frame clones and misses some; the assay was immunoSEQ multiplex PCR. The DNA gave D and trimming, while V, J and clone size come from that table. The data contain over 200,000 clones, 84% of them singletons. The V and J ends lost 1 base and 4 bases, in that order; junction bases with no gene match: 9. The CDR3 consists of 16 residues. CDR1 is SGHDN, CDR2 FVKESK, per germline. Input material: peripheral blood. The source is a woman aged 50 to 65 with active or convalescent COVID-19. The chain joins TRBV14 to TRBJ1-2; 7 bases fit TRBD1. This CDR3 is CASSQGGGRRGYGYTF. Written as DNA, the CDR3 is TGTGCCAGCAGCCAAGGAGGGGGCAGGAGGGGCTATGGCTACACCTTC.